This TCR beta chain was recovered during a study of T cell responses to AZD1222 COVID-19 vaccine. Study-level points and caveats: Clonal diversity was possibly underestimated, and white British individuals and females predominated among donors. Repertoires were collected only later (after the peak T cell response had occurred). Rises in breadth and depth of Spike-specific TCRs came after two AZD1222 doses. Vaccine-associated CD4 TCRs ranged over spike, dominating at 160-218 and 743-854.

Sequencing was performed with immunoSEQ multiplex PCR; in TCRdb, only in-frame clones are kept and a portion is missing. The data show fewer than 120,000 clones, about 90% seen once. Trimming removed 7 bases from V and 2 bases from J; junction bases left unmatched: 10. CDR1 and CDR2 (germline): SNHLY, FYNNEI. This CDR3 is 15 amino acids long. To note about this clone: Its antigen is unidentified.

This rearrangement joins TRBV2 to TRBJ1-1; TRBD1 matches 7 bases. Sequencing was performed on peripheral blood, taken on day 0 of AZD1222 vaccination. The sequence was collected from an adult in good health. In DNA form, the CDR3 reads TGTGCCAGCACCCTTGAGACAGGGACAAACACTGAAGCTTTCTTT. Its translation: CASTLETGTNTEAFF. Drawing the rest from reference TRBV2 and TRBJ1-1, the complete variable domain is EPEVTQTPSHQVTQMGQEVILRCVPISNHLYFYWYRQILGQKVEFLVSFYNNEISEKSEIFDDQFSVERPDGSNFTLKIRSTKLEDSAMYFCASTLETGTNTEAFFGQGTRLTVV.